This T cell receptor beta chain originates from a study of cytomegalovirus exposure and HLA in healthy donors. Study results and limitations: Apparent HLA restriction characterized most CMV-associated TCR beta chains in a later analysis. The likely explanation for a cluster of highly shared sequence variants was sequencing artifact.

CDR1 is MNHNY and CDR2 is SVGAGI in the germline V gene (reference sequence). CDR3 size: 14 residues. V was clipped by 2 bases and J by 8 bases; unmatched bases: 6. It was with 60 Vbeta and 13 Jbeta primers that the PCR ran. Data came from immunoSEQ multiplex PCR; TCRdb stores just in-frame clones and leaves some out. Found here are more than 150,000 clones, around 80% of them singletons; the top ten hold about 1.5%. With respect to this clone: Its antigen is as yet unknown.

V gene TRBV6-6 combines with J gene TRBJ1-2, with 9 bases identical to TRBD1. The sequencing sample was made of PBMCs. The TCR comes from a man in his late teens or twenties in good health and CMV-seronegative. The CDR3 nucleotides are TGTGCCAGCAGTTACGGACAGGGGCAAAAGGGCTACACCTTC. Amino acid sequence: CASSYGQGQKGYTF.